This T cell receptor beta chain was identified during a study of CD8 T cell repertoires and HIV-1 epitope variants. About the research overall: Twenty-five autologous and known Gag and Nef epitope variant peptides each stimulated T cells separately. Study-wide results and limits: No clonotypes responded to the TAALDMSHF plasma variant; five or six recognized KF9, one HW9.

About this clone: Antigen: not known.

On the immunoSEQ platform, TCR beta CDR3s were sequenced at survey depth. The repertoire was sequenced with immunoSEQ multiplex PCR; TCRdb's copy has only in-frame clones and lacks some. The table includes more than 4,000 clones, around 71% detected once. Trimming shortened V by 4 bases and J by 3 bases, and 7 bases separated the two germline ends. CDR3 length equals 12 residues. In germline, CDR1 is SGDLS, CDR2 YYNGEE. The source of this sequence is a male donor with HIV. The material sequenced was cultured CD8+ T cells derived from PBMCs. V usage is TRBV9 and J usage is TRBJ2-5; D uncertain. In DNA form, the CDR3 reads TGTGCCAGCAGCCCCTCGGAAGAGACCCAGTACTTC. Protein sequence: CASSPSEETQYF.